The rows below give T cell receptor beta chains drawn from one sample of a study of cytomegalovirus exposure and HLA in healthy donors. Clones were read by immunoSEQ multiplex PCR, and TCRdb kept only the in-frame ones, dropping some. The sample shows over 150,000 clones, roughly three quarters of them seen only once. The specimen was PBMCs. The source of these receptors is a male donor in good health and CMV-seropositive. The conserved cysteine and the conserved F or W are not part of the CDR3 here.

V gene,CDR3 length,J gene,CDR3 protein
TRBV5-1,9,TRBJ2-7,ASSLRGREY
TRBV6-4,12,TRBJ2-3,ASSDRGSTDTQY
TRBV6-5,11,TRBJ1-2,ASTAGGLLFYT
TRBV5-1,10,TRBJ2-5,ASRWTEETQY
TRBV5-1,13,TRBJ2-2,ASSKGQGNTGELF
TRBV5-1,12,TRBJ2-7,ASSSTGTSLEQY
TRBV6-6,13,TRBJ1-6,ASIPTGFIGSPLH
TRBV7-7,14,TRBJ2-3,ASSIGLAGFTDTQY
TRBV2,12,TRBJ2-1,ARTSGGSYNEQF
TRBV27,14,TRBJ2-7,ASSVTSSGTGYEQY
TRBV2,13,TRBJ1-1,ASRTGVSVVTEAF
TRBV11-3,11,TRBJ1-1,ASSLGGRTEAF
TRBV7-9,13,TRBJ1-1,ASSPRDRGITEAF
TRBV25-1,11,TRBJ1-4,ASSERFGEKLF
TRBV30,13,TRBJ1-3,AWRARGTGGDTIY
TRBV6-6,13,TRBJ2-7,ASSYASGGSYEQY
TRBV19,14,TRBJ1-2,ASSIEWNRGWAGYT
TRBV15,13,TRBJ2-4,ATSRDLGTGGLQY
TRBV4-2,13,TRBJ2-7,ASSQAGTGSKAQY
TRBV6-1,15,TRBJ2-1,ASSDTYGVNYKSEQF
TRBV5-6,14,TRBJ2-2,ASSLVGTANTGELF
TRBV30,9,TRBJ2-7,AWGGSYEQY
TRBV5-6,14,TRBJ1-3,ASSFGTGYSGNTIY
TRBV7-2,12,TRBJ1-2,ASSSDLGSYGYT
TRBV30,12,TRBJ1-5,AWSPGTAGQPQH
TRBV5-6,12,TRBJ1-2,ASSLQGLNYGYT
TRBV6-1,13,TRBJ2-1,ASSGTSGGANEQF
TRBV4-3,15,TRBJ1-3,ASSQDEQGASGNTIY
TRBV25-1,12,TRBJ1-1,ASSEQGANTEAF
TRBV18,13,TRBJ2-3,ASSPRDRDTDTQY
TRBV19,11,TRBJ1-5,ATHSGGSQPQH
TRBV6-5,13,TRBJ2-1,ASTTDRGQRNEQF
TRBV5-1,12,TRBJ2-7,ASSGWGESYEQY
TRBV11-3,11,TRBJ1-1,ASSPGGATEAF
TRBV5-6,12,TRBJ1-3,ASSFRQGWNTIY
TRBV19,12,TRBJ2-1,ASSSRQSRNEQF
TRBV2,13,TRBJ2-3,ASSLNQGGTDTQY
TRBV27,16,TRBJ2-2,ASRPKPLGTGVTGELF
TRBV6-5,13,TRBJ2-1,ASSSGTSGGGEQF
TRBV30,8,TRBJ1-2,AWNGGGYT